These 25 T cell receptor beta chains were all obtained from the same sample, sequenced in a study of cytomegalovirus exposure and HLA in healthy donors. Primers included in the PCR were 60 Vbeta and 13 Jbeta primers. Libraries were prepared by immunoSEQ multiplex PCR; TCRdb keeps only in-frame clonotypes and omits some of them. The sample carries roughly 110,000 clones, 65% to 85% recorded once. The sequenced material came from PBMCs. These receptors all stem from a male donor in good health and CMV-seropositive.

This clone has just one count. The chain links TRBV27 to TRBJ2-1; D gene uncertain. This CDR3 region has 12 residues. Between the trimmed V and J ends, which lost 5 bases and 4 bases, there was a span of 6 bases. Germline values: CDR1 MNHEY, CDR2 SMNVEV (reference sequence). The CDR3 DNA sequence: TGTGCCAGCAGTCCCAGATACAATGAGCAGTTCTTC. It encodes CASSPRYNEQFF.

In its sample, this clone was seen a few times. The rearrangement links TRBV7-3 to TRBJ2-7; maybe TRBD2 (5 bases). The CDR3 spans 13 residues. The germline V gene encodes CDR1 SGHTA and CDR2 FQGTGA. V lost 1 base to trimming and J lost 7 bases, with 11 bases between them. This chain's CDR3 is CASSLNGVREQYF. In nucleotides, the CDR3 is TGTGCCAGCAGCTTAAACGGGGTGCGGGAGCAGTACTTC.

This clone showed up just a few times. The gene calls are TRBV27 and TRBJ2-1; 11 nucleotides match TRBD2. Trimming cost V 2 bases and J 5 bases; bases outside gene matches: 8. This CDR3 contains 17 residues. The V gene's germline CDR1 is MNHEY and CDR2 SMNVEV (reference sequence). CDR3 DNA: TGTGCCAGCAGTTTAAGGGGACTAGCGGAATTGAACAATGAGCAGTTCTTC. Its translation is CASSLRGLAELNNEQFF.

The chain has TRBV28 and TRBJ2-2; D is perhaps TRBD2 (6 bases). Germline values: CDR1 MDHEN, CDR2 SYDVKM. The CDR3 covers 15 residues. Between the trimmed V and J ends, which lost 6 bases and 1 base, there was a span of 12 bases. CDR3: CASRDYQWNTGELFF. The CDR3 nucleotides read TGTGCCAGCAGGGACTATCAATGGAACACCGGGGAGCTGTTTTTT.

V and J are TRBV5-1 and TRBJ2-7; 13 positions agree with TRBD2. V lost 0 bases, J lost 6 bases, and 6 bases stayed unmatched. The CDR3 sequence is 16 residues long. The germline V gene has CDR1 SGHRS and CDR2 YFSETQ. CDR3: CASSLGAGTSGAEQYF. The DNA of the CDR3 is TGCGCCAGCAGCTTGGGCGCCGGGACTAGCGGGGCCGAGCAGTACTTC.

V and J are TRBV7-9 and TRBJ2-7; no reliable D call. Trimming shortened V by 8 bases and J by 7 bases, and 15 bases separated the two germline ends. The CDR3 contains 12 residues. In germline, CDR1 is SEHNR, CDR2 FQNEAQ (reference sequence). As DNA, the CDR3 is TGTGCCAGCGAAGAGACTGTGTCGGAGCAGTACTTC. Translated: CASEETVSEQYF.

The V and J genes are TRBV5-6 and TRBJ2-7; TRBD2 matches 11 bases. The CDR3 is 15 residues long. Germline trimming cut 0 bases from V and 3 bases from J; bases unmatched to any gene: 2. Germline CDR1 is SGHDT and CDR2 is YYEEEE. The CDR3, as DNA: TGTGCCAGCAGCTTGGGACTAGCGGGGCTCTACGAGCAGTACTTC. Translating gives CASSLGLAGLYEQYF.

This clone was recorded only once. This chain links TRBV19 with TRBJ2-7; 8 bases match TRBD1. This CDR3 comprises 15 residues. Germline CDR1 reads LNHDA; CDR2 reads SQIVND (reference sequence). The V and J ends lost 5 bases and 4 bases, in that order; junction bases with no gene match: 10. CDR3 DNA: TGTGCCAGTAGTCTCTCTCAGGGGGCGCAATACGAGCAGTACTTC. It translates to CASSLSQGAQYEQYF.

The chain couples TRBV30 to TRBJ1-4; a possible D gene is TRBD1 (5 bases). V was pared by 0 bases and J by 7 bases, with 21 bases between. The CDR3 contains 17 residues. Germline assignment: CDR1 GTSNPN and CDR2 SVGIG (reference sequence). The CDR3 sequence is CAWSVSRTPAQGEKLFF. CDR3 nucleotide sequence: TGTGCCTGGAGTGTATCTCGGACCCCCGCGCAGGGTGAAAAACTGTTTTTT.

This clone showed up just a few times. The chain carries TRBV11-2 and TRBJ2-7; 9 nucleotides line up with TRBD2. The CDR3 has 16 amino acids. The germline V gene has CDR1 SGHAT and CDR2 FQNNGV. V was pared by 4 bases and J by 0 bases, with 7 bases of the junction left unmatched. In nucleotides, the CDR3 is TGTGCCAGCAGCTCCGTCCGCGGGAGGGACTCCTACGAGCAGTACTTC. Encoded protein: CASSSVRGRDSYEQYF.

CDR3 in amino acids: CASSPKETLGGTEAFF. CDR3 DNA: TGTGCCAGCAGCCCCAAGGAAACCCTCGGCGGGACTGAAGCTTTCTTT. V and J are TRBV7-6 and TRBJ1-1, with D unclear. Per the germline V gene, CDR1 is SGHVS and CDR2 is FNYEAQ. The V end lost 5 bases, the J end lost 5 bases, and 21 bases lay between the germline ends. CDR3 size: 16 residues.

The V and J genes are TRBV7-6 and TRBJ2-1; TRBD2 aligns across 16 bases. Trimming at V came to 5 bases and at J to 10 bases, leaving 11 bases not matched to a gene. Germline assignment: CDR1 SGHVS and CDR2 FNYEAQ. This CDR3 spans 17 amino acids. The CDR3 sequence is CASSDPGLAGGPREQFF. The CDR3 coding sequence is TGTGCCAGCAGCGACCCGGGACTAGCGGGGGGGCCCCGGGAGCAGTTCTTC.

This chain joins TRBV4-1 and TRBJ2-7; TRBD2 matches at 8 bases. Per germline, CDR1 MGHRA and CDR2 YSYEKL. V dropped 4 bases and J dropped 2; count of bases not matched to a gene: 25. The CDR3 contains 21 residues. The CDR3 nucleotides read TGCGCCAGCAGCCTCCAGGGGCATTTTGGGCAGGGGATAGCGGGACCCTACGAGCAGTACTTC. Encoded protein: CASSLQGHFGQGIAGPYEQYF.

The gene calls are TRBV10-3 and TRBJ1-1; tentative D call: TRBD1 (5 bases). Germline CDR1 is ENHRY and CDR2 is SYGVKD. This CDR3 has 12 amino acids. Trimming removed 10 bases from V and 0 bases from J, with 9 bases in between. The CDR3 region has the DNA TGTGCCACCACAGGCCTGAACACTGAAGCTTTCTTT. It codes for CATTGLNTEAFF.

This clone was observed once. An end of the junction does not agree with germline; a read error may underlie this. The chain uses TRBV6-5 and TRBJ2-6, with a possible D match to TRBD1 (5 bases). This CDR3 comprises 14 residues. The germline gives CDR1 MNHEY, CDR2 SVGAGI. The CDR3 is CASSSPSGANVLPF. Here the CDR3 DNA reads TGTGCCAGCAGCAGCCCATCTGGGGCCAACGTCCTGCCTTTC.

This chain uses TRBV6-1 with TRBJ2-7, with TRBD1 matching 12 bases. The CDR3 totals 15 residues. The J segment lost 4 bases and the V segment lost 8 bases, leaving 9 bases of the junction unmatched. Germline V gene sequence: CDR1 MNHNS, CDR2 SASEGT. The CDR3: CASGALGQGAYEQYF. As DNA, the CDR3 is TGTGCCAGCGGGGCATTGGGACAGGGGGCTTACGAGCAGTACTTC.

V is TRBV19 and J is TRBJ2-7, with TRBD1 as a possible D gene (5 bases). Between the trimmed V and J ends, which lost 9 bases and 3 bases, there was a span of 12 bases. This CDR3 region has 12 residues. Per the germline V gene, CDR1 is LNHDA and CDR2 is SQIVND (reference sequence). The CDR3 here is CASGPRDYEQYF. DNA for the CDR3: TGTGCCAGCGGGCCCAGGGACTACGAGCAGTACTTC.

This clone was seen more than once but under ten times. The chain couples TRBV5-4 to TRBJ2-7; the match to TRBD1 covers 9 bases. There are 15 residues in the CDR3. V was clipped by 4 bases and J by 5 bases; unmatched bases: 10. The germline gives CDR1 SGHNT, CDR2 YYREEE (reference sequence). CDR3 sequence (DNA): TGTGCCAGCAGCCCTCCGGGACAGGGCTTTAACGAGCAGTACTTC. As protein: CASSPPGQGFNEQYF.

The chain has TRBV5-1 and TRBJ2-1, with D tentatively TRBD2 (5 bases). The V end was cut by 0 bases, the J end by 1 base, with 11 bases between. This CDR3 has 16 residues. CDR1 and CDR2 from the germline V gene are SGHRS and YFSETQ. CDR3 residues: CASSLAAGASYNEQFF. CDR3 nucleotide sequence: TGCGCCAGCAGCTTGGCGGCGGGTGCGTCCTACAATGAGCAGTTCTTC.

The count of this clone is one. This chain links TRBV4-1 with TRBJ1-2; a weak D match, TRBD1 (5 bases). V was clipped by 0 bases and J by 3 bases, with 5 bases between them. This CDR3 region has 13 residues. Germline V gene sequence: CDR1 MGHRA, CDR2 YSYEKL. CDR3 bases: TGCGCCAGCAGCCAAGACAGGGACTATGGCTACACCTTC. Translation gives CASSQDRDYGYTF.

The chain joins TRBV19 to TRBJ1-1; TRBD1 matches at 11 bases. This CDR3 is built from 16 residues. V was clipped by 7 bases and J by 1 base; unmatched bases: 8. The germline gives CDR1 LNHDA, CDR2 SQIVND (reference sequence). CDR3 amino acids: CASNGQGARGNTEAFF. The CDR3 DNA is TGTGCCAGTAATGGACAGGGGGCGCGTGGGAACACTGAAGCTTTCTTT.

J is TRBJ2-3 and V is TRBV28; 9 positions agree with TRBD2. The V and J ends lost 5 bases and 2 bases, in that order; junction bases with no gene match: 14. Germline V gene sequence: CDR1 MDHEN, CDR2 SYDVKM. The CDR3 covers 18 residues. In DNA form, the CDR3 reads TGTGCCAGCAGTGCCCCCCTAGGCGGGGGGGACCTCACAGATACGCAGTATTTT. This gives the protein CASSAPLGGGDLTDTQYF.

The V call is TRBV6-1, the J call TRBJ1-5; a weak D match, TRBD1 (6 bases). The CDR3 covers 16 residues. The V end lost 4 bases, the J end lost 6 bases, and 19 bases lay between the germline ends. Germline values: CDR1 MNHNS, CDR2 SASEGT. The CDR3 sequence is CASSANRRSGVQPQHF. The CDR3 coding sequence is TGTGCCAGCAGTGCGAACCGCCGATCAGGGGTTCAGCCCCAGCATTTT.

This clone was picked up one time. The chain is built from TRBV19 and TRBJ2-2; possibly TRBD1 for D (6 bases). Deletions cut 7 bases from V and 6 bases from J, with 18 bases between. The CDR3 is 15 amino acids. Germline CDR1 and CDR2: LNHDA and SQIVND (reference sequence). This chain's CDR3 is CASNTITGIAGELFF. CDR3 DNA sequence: TGTGCCAGTAATACAATAACAGGGATCGCCGGGGAGCTGTTTTTT.

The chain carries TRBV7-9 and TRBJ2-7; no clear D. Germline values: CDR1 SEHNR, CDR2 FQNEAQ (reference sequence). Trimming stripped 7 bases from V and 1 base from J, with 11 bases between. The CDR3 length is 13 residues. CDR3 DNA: TGTGCCAGCAAATATGAAACTTCCTACGAGCAGTACTTC. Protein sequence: CASKYETSYEQYF.